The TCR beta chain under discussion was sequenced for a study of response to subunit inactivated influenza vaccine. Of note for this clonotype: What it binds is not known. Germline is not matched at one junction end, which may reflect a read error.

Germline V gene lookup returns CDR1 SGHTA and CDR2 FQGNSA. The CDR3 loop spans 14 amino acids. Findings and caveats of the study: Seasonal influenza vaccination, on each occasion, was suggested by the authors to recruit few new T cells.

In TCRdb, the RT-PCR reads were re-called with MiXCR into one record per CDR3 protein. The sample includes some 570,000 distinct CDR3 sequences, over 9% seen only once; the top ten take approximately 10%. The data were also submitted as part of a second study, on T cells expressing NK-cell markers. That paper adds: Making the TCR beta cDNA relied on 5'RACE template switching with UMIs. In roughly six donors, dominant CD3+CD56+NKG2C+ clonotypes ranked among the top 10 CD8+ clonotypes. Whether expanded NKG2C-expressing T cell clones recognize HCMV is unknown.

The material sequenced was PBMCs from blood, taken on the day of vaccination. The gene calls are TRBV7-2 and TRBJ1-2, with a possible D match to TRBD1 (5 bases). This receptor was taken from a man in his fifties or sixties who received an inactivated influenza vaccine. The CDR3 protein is CVSSLGTANYGYTF. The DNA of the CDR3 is TGTGTCAGCAGCTTAGGGACGGCGAACTATGGCTACACCTTC.